This T cell receptor beta chain was identified during a study of tumor-infiltrating lymphocytes in primary liver carcinoma. Study background: With diameters of about 4.2 to 10 cm, tumors were stage T1-T3 N0M0. Study results and caveats: Detection in all five tumor regions applied to only about 7-25% of top clones. The 250 largest clones made up significantly more of tumor than blood repertoires (p = 0.039).

Researchers generated TCR beta cDNA from 500 to 600 ng of total RNA, relying on a constant-region primer. Sequencing libraries for TCR beta derived from three nested multiplex PCR rounds that used slightly modified ARM-PCR. The two initial PCR rounds, roughly 10 cycles each, used TRBV1-TRBV30 forward and C-beta reverse primers. Each CDR3 protein is one row after TCRdb ran MiXCR on the multiplex PCR reads. The sample holds roughly 25,000 distinct CDR3 sequences, nearly 80% seen once. In germline, CDR1 is SGHVS, CDR2 FQNEAQ. Trimming left V 10 bases short and J 0 bases short, with 21 bases between. The CDR3 runs 17 residues. RNA and DNA were co-extracted from approximately 20-30 mg of unsorted bulk tissue. There were only treatment-naive patients, all with chronic HBV infection. This clonotype was picked up one time. Its target is unknown.

The rearrangement uses TRBV7-8 and TRBJ2-2; D is perhaps TRBD2 (6 bases). Sequencing was performed on liver tumor tissue from sampling region 3. The subset here: tumor region T3, left-lateral pole. The sequence derives from a man between 40 and 49 years old with primary liver carcinoma and hepatitis B virus infection. In nucleotides, the CDR3 is TGTGCCATCAATTCGCGGGGCCACACGCCGAACACCGGGGAGCTGTTTTTT. It specifies CAINSRGHTPNTGELFF.